Presented here are 5 T cell receptor beta chains from one specimen sequenced in a study of regulatory T cells in long-lasting Graves disease. Documented time point: persistent/refractory GD, antithyroid drugs over 5 years with positive TRAb. From RNA extracted from PBMCs, the TCR library was made. Building the TCR beta libraries relied on iRepertoire HTBI primers, and CDR3 regions underwent Arm-PCR. Each CDR3 protein gets one entry after TCRdb re-called the multiplex PCR reads with MiXCR. The data show 360,000 or so distinct CDR3 sequences, approximately 25% seen once. The starting material was peripheral blood mononuclear cells (PBMCs), obtained when the disease was refractory, from a patient treated with antithyroid drugs. These receptors were collected from a woman between 35 and 50 years old with Graves disease.

This chain connects TRBV28 to TRBJ2-1, with 10 bases fitting TRBD2. CDR1 and CDR2 from the germline V gene are MDHEN and SYDVKM. The V segment lost 3 bases and the J segment 10 bases; nucleotides outside the gene matches: 9. The CDR3 consists of 15 residues. The CDR3 reads CASSFRLAGDGEQFF. Here the CDR3 DNA reads TGTGCCAGCAGTTTCCGGCTAGCGGGAGATGGCGAGCAGTTCTTC.

This clonotype was seen more than once but under ten times. A junction end diverges from the germline sequence, so it may reflect a read error. The V and J genes are TRBV27 and TRBJ2-7; 9 positions agree with TRBD1. CDR1 and CDR2 (germline): MNHEY, SMNVEV (reference sequence). The CDR3 extends over 16 amino acids. CDR3 loop: CASSPLPTGGAYERYF. CDR3 nucleotide sequence: TGTGCCAGCAGTCCCTTGCCGACAGGGGGAGCCTACGAGCGGTACTTC.

In its sample, this clonotype was seen a few times. The V gene is TRBV27, the J gene TRBJ2-7; D is ambiguous. There are 11 residues in the CDR3. Deletions cut 7 bases from V and 3 bases from J, with 7 bases between. In germline, CDR1 is MNHEY, CDR2 SMNVEV (reference sequence). The CDR3 DNA reads TGTGCCAGCACCGAGGTCTACGAGCAGTACTTC. This encodes CASTEVYEQYF.

This clonotype was counted only a few times. The J gene is TRBJ2-7, the V gene TRBV27; D call uncertain. The CDR3 spans 15 residues. V lost 6 bases and J 0 bases, leaving 15 bases between the germline ends. The V gene's germline CDR1 is MNHEY and CDR2 SMNVEV (reference sequence). CDR3 sequence reads: CASSSRSTRSYEQYF. The CDR3 DNA reads as TGTGCCAGCAGCTCCCGATCGACACGCTCCTACGAGCAGTACTTC.

The chain recombines TRBV27 with TRBJ2-1; 7 positions agree with TRBD2. The CDR3 is made up of 17 amino acids. After removal of 4 bases from V and 0 bases from J, the junction contained 9 bases not matched to a gene. CDR1 MNHEY and CDR2 SMNVEV come from the germline V gene (reference sequence). The CDR3, as DNA: TGTGCCAGCAGTTCCTCTAGCGGACTATACTCCTACAATGAGCAGTTCTTC. Its protein is CASSSSSGLYSYNEQFF.